The T cell receptor (beta chain) under discussion was sequenced for a study of CD8 T cells in Susac syndrome. Study as a whole: There were Susac syndrome patients who were therapy-naive at blood draw, others on corticosteroids, and others on intravenous immunoglobulin alone.

RNA totalling about 0.5 to 1 ug underwent reverse transcription with random hexamers. TCRdb reprocessed the immunoSEQ multiplex PCR reads with MiXCR, giving one entry per CDR3 protein. The sample has fewer than 150,000 distinct CDR3 sequences, over 90% seen once. The ends lost 5 bases at V and 5 bases at J; junction bases unmatched: 7. The CDR3 extends over 15 amino acids. This sequence joins TRBV12-3 or TRBV12-4 and TRBJ2-5; 11 bases agree with TRBD1. The sample comprised CD8+ T cells from PBMCs. The sequence came from a human donor with Susac syndrome. The CDR3 protein is CASSLSRDRGETQYF. Here the CDR3 DNA reads TGTGCCAGCAGTCTATCCCGGGACAGGGGGGAGACCCAGTACTTC.